These 4 T cell receptor beta chains were all obtained from the same sample, sequenced in a study of T cell responses to AZD1222 COVID-19 vaccine. Here immunoSEQ multiplex PCR was the method, and the copy in TCRdb shows in-frame clones only, minus some. The sample has 95,000 to 110,000 clones; 93% are singletons. Source: peripheral blood, taken on day 0 of AZD1222 vaccination. The receptors originated from an adult in good health.

The genes are TRBV11-2 and TRBJ2-5, with a possible D match to TRBD2 (6 bases). This CDR3 spans 14 amino acids. CDR1 and CDR2 (germline): SGHAT, FQNNGV. With 3 bases removed from V and 3 bases from J, the gap between germline ends came to 11 bases. CDR3 loop: CASSLGLRKETQYF. CDR3 sequence (DNA): TGTGCCAGCAGCTTGGGACTTAGAAAAGAGACCCAGTACTTC.

The V gene is TRBV7-9, the J gene TRBJ2-3; possibly TRBD1 for D (5 bases). Looked up from germline, CDR1 is SEHNR and CDR2 is FQNEAQ (reference sequence). The CDR3 runs 14 residues. V dropped 3 bases and J dropped 6 bases, with 13 bases sitting between them. Written as DNA, the CDR3 is TGTGCCAGCAGCTTCCAGGGTGTGCGGGATACGCAGTATTTT. This sequence encodes CASSFQGVRDTQYF.

The CDR3 sequence is CATSRDLGVVGNTIYF. Written as DNA, the CDR3 is TGTGCCACCAGCAGAGATCTGGGGGTAGTAGGAAACACCATATATTTT. The chain uses TRBV15 and TRBJ1-3; the D gene is possibly TRBD1 (5 bases). The CDR3 runs to 16 residues. Germline V CDR1 and CDR2: LNHNV, YYDKDF (reference sequence). Trimming took 0 bases from V and 4 from J, leaving 13 bases between them. The full variable domain, with the rest looked up from reference TRBV15 and TRBJ1-3, is DAMVIQNPRYQVTQFGKPVTLSCSQTLNHNVMYWYQQKSSQAPKLLFHYYDKDFNNEADTPDNFQSRRPNTSFCFLDIRSPGLGDTAMYLCATSRDLGVVGNTIYFGEGSWLTVV.

The chain carries TRBV5-1 and TRBJ1-5; D gene unclear. CDR3 length equals 14 residues. V lost 1 base, J lost 4 bases, and 9 bases lay in between. CDR1 and CDR2 from the germline V gene are SGHRS and YFSETQ. CDR3 sequence reads: CASSLRAGNQPQHF. CDR3 coding DNA: TGCGCCAGCAGCTTGAGGGCGGGAAATCAGCCCCAGCATTTT.